This T cell receptor (beta chain) was sequenced during a study of blood T cell repertoires in COVID-19. Authors' analysis steps: Reference gene primer amplification yielded estimated nucleated cell counts. Clones were read by immunoSEQ multiplex PCR, and TCRdb kept only the in-frame ones, dropping some. The V and J calls and clone size are taken from that table; D and trimming were inferred from the DNA. The sample lists about 170,000 clones, approximately 86% occurring once. Germline values: CDR1 SGHNT, CDR2 YYREEE (reference sequence). With 3 bases removed from V and 7 bases from J, the gap between germline ends came to 11 bases. The CDR3 consists of 13 residues.

The V call is TRBV5-4, the J call TRBJ1-5; D unclear. The sequencing sample was made of peripheral blood. The TCR was taken from a man between 70 and 80 years old with acute or convalescent COVID-19. The CDR3 reads CASSSWGEQPQHF. CDR3 coding DNA: TGTGCCAGCAGCTCTTGGGGAGAGCAGCCCCAGCATTTT.